This entry lists 10 T cell receptor beta chains sequenced from one sample in a study of molecular identifiers for immune sequencing clone quantification. TCRdb reprocessed the PCR reads with MiXCR, giving one entry per CDR3 protein. The data hold some 650,000 distinct CDR3 sequences, with 15% to 20% observed a single time. The sample consisted of naive CD8+ T cells from blood, with Jurkat cell RNA spiked in. As to subset: FACS-sorted CD8+CD4-CCR7+CD45RA+ naive T cells. The source is a human donor in good health. Some libraries in this study had Jurkat cell RNA spiked in.

This clonotype was detected many times. CDR3 in amino acids: CASSLGTGKYHEQFF. CDR3 DNA sequence: TGTGCCAGCAGTTTAGGGACAGGGAAGTACCATGAGCAGTTCTTC. V is TRBV6-5 and J is TRBJ2-1; 9 bases align to TRBD1. V dropped 4 bases and J dropped 8; count of bases not matched to a gene: 9. The CDR3 totals 15 residues. Germline V gene lookup returns CDR1 MNHEY and CDR2 SVGAGI.

This rearrangement joins TRBV29-1 to TRBJ2-7, with 9 bases aligning to TRBD1. Germline CDR1 reads SQVTM; CDR2 reads ANQGSEA. The CDR3 consists of 14 residues. The trim removed 1 base at V and 3 bases at J, leaving 4 bases unmatched. The CDR3 bases are TGCAGCGTTGAAGGGACAGGGGAGGTCTACGAGCAGTACTTC. It codes for CSVEGTGEVYEQYF.

To note about this clonotype: A much bigger clone sits one base away, suggesting this may be a read error. The genes are TRBV7-2 and TRBJ2-7; D tentatively fits TRBD1 or TRBD2 (5 bases each). This CDR3 contains 14 residues. The germline V and J ends were trimmed by 6 bases and 3 bases, with 15 bases remaining between them. From germline, CDR1 is SGHTA and CDR2 FQGNSA. The CDR3 is CASSTGTHVYEQYF. CDR3 nucleotide sequence: TGTGCCAGCAGTACCGGGACGCACGTCTACGAGCAGTACTTC.

This clonotype has at least ten counts. The rearrangement joins TRBV29-1 to TRBJ2-3; 9 positions agree with TRBD2. Per the germline V gene, CDR1 is SQVTM and CDR2 is ANQGSEA. CDR3 size: 16 residues. After removal of 0 bases from V and 4 bases from J, the junction contained 8 bases not matched to a gene. CDR3 sequence: CSVEDQSGRSADTQYF. The CDR3 nucleotides read TGCAGCGTTGAAGATCAAAGCGGGAGGTCGGCAGATACGCAGTATTTT.

To note about this clonotype: This sequence may be a read error, since a much larger clone differs from it by one base. This chain connects TRBV6-5 to TRBJ2-7; 9 bases fit TRBD1. CDR1 is MNHEY, CDR2 SVGAGI, per germline. The CDR3 is 15 residues long. CDR3 region: CASSYLGQGSYELYF. CDR3 DNA: TGTGCCAGCAGTTACCTAGGACAGGGGTCTTACGAGCTGTACTTC.

This chain connects TRBV5-3 to TRBJ2-1; D is perhaps TRBD1 or TRBD2 (5 bases each). TRBV5-3 is flagged as an ORF with uncertain function. Trimming stripped 8 bases from V and 4 bases from J, with 19 bases between. This CDR3 comprises 15 residues. The CDR3 DNA is TGTGCCAGCAGGACTTCTAGTGGGGCATACAATGAGCAGTTCTTC. It specifies CASRTSSGAYNEQFF.

A few counts support this clonotype. The chain carries TRBV28 and TRBJ2-1, with 7 bases matching TRBD2. CDR3 size: 14 residues. Germline V CDR1 and CDR2: MDHEN, SYDVKM. The J segment lost 3 bases and the V segment lost 8 bases, leaving 7 bases of the junction unmatched. CDR3 region: CASVSSGSYNEQFF. The CDR3 DNA sequence: TGTGCCAGCGTATCTAGCGGAAGCTACAATGAGCAGTTCTTC. The full variable domain, in which reference TRBV28 and TRBJ2-1 provide the parts outside the CDR3, is DVKVTQSSRYLVKRTGEKVFLECVQDMDHENMFWYRQDPGLGLRLIYFSYDVKMKEKGDIPEGYSVSREKKERFSLILESASTNQTSMYLCASVSSGSYNEQFFGPGTRLTVL.

This clonotype was recorded a few times. CDR3 amino acids: CASSWAGTNYEQYF. CDR3 bases: TGTGCCAGCAGCTGGGCCGGGACAAACTACGAGCAGTACTTC. J is TRBJ2-7 and V is TRBV11-2; a weak D match, TRBD1 (6 bases). The V end lost 4 bases, the J end lost 3 bases, and 13 bases lay between the germline ends. The germline V gene encodes CDR1 SGHAT and CDR2 FQNNGV. The CDR3 has 14 residues.

This chain uses TRBV12-3 or TRBV12-4 with TRBJ2-5; TRBD2 matches 8 bases. V trimming: 5 bases; J trimming: 4 bases; junction bases outside the gene matches: 15. CDR3 length: 17 residues. The CDR3 bases are TGTGCCAGCAGTCCCCCTCTGGCGGGGGGATTTGGAGAGACCCAGTACTTC. This gives the protein CASSPPLAGGFGETQYF.

The V gene is TRBV30, the J gene TRBJ1-1; D gene unclear. The CDR3 spans 12 residues. The ends were cut back, 3 bases at V and 6 bases at J, with 11 bases in the middle. Germline CDR1 GTSNPN, CDR2 SVGIG (reference sequence). The CDR3 region is CAWRFGRAEAFF. DNA for the CDR3: TGTGCCTGGAGGTTTGGGCGCGCTGAAGCTTTCTTT. Using reference TRBV30 and TRBJ1-1 for the parts outside the CDR3, the full variable domain is SQTIHQWPATLVQPVGSPLSLECTVEGTSNPNLYWYRQAAGRGLQLLFYSVGIGQISSEVPQNLSASRPQDRQFILSSKKLLLSDSGFYLCAWRFGRAEAFFGQGTRLTVV.